This is a list of T cell receptor beta chains from one sample in a study of identical twins. In TCRdb, the 5' RACE reads were re-called with MiXCR into one record per CDR3 protein. The top ten clones hold approximately 0.29% of a sample with 1.5 million to 2 million distinct CDR3 sequences, about 30% of them seen once. Material for sequencing was cord blood. The origin of the receptors is a newborn girl in good health. The CDR3 runs from the conserved cysteine through the conserved F or W. Each record gives: D gene, clone size, J gene, V gene, CDR3 protein, CDR3 DNA. D genes are given only for firm matches. Where a row states a size, it is once, few, many or the class of an expanded clone; other rows omit it.

>NA|once|TRBJ2-7|TRBV20-1
CSAGGATYNEQYF
TGCAGTGCTGGGGGGGCAACCTACAATGAGCAGTACTTC
>TRBD1|NA|TRBJ2-7|TRBV28
CATRSGQDYYEQYF
TGTGCCACCAGGTCGGGACAGGACTACTACGAGCAGTACTTC
>TRBD1|NA|TRBJ1-4|TRBV20-1
CSATRTGNEKLFF
TGCAGTGCTACCCGGACAGGGAATGAAAAACTGTTTTTT
>NA|NA|TRBJ2-7|TRBV14
CASSQGVTVVREQYF
TGTGCCAGCAGCCAAGGGGTGACAGTAGTCCGCGAGCAGTACTTC
>NA|many|TRBJ2-5|TRBV12-3/TRBV12-4
CASTLGRIETQYF
TGTGCCAGCACCTTAGGACGGATAGAGACCCAGTACTTC
>TRBD2|NA|TRBJ2-7|TRBV20-1
CSALMGLGGFNQYF
TGCAGTGCTCTTATGGGACTAGGAGGGTTCAATCAGTACTTC
>NA|NA|TRBJ2-1|TRBV24-1
CATSDSGRTANEQFF
TGTGCCACCAGTGATTCCGGCCGAACCGCCAATGAGCAGTTCTTC
>NA|many|TRBJ1-2|TRBV27
CASSLSSDYGYTF
TGTGCCAGCAGTTTATCTTCGGACTATGGCTACACCTTC
>TRBD2|NA|TRBJ2-7|TRBV6-5
CASSPFWGGYEQYF
TGTGCCAGCAGTCCCTTTTGGGGGGGCTACGAGCAGTACTTC
>TRBD2|NA|TRBJ2-1|TRBV7-2
CASTSGLANYEQFF
TGTGCCAGCACCTCAGGACTAGCCAACTACGAGCAGTTCTTC
>NA|NA|TRBJ2-7|TRBV6-5
CASGRPSYEQYF
TGTGCCAGCGGACGTCCCTCCTACGAGCAGTACTTC
>NA|few|TRBJ1-6|TRBV6-5
CASKTSDVSPLHF
TGTGCCAGTAAGACAAGCGACGTCTCACCCCTCCACTTT
>TRBD1|many|TRBJ2-7|TRBV5-1
CASSLAPGQSYEQYF
TGCGCCAGCAGCTTGGCGCCGGGACAGTCCTACGAGCAGTACTTC
>TRBD2|NA|TRBJ2-3|TRBV6-2/TRBV6-3
CASSSPGLAGVTDTQYF
TGTGCCAGCAGTTCCCCGGGACTAGCGGGAGTCACAGATACGCAGTATTTT
>NA|NA|TRBJ1-2|TRBV20-1
CSASSSPSMNYGYTF
TGCAGTGCTAGTTCCAGTCCCTCGATGAACTATGGCTACACCTTC
>NA|NA|TRBJ2-7|TRBV7-9
CASSLGGYWAYEQYF
TGTGCCAGCAGCTTGGGGGGTTATTGGGCTTACGAGCAGTACTTC
>NA|NA|TRBJ1-4|TRBV3-1
CASSQERGRLNEKLFF
TGTGCCAGCAGCCAAGAAAGAGGGCGGCTTAATGAAAAACTGTTTTTT
>NA|NA|TRBJ1-2|TRBV28
CASSFERYGYTF
TGTGCCAGCTCCTTCGAACGCTATGGCTACACCTTC
>TRBD1|NA|TRBJ2-3|TRBV6-1
CASSPRDRITDTQYF
TGTGCCAGCAGTCCCCGGGACAGGATTACAGATACGCAGTATTTT
>NA|NA|TRBJ2-3|TRBV20-1
CSPKELATDTQYF
TGCAGCCCTAAAGAGCTGGCAACAGATACGCAGTATTTT
>TRBD2|NA|TRBJ2-2|TRBV7-8
CASSFLREGGGELFF
TGTGCCAGCAGCTTCCTTCGGGAGGGTGGCGGGGAGCTGTTTTTT
>TRBD1|NA|TRBJ2-1|TRBV5-1
CASGLGQGDYNEQFF
TGCGCCAGCGGATTGGGACAGGGGGACTACAATGAGCAGTTCTTC
>TRBD2|many|TRBJ2-7|TRBV7-2
CASSLGTSGTYEQYF
TGTGCCAGCAGTTTGGGGACTAGCGGGACCTACGAGCAGTACTTC
>NA|NA|TRBJ2-7|TRBV6-7
CASERQARTYEQYF
TGTGCCAGCGAACGGCAGGCCCGAACCTACGAGCAGTACTTC
>TRBD2|NA|TRBJ2-5|TRBV5-1
CASTQEGLAGPSMYF
TGCGCCAGCACCCAAGAGGGACTAGCGGGACCCTCAATGTACTTC
>NA|many|TRBJ2-1|TRBV13
CASSLSGQVYNEQFF
TGTGCCAGCAGCTTAAGTGGACAAGTATACAATGAGCAGTTCTTC
>TRBD1|NA|TRBJ2-7|TRBV11-2
CASSTHRQGAIYEQYF
TGTGCCAGCAGCACCCATCGACAGGGTGCCATCTACGAGCAGTACTTC
>NA|few|TRBJ1-6|TRBV27
CASSRQDLPLHF
TGTGCCAGCAGCCGACAGGACCTACCCCTCCACTTT
>NA|NA|TRBJ2-1|TRBV20-1
CSAGRVSVNEQFF
TGCAGTGCTGGGCGGGTTAGCGTGAATGAGCAGTTCTTC
>TRBD2|NA|TRBJ2-3|TRBV2
CASSGVTTDTQYF
TGTGCCAGTAGCGGGGTGACCACAGATACGCAGTATTTT
>NA|NA|TRBJ2-5|TRBV10-1
CASSETLQETQYF
TGCGCCAGCAGTGAGACCTTACAAGAGACCCAGTACTTC
>NA|few|TRBJ1-5|TRBV4-2
CASSQDGGTGNQPQHF
TGTGCCAGCAGCCAAGACGGCGGGACGGGGAATCAGCCCCAGCATTTT
>NA|NA|TRBJ2-7|TRBV24-1
CATSDYRDYEQYF
TGTGCCACCAGTGACTATCGGGACTACGAGCAGTACTTC
>NA|few|TRBJ1-1|TRBV29-1
CSAGADSTEAFF
TGCAGCGCCGGGGCGGACAGCACTGAAGCTTTCTTT
>NA|NA|TRBJ2-7|TRBV7-9
CAERVGPHEQYF
TGTGCCGAAAGGGTGGGCCCCCACGAGCAGTACTTC
>TRBD2|many|TRBJ2-3|TRBV27
CASRTSAYTDTQYF
TGTGCCAGCCGAACTAGCGCCTACACAGATACGCAGTATTTT
>NA|few|TRBJ2-7|TRBV4-1
CASSQDAGRTYEQYF
TGCGCCAGCAGCCAAGACGCGGGCAGGACCTACGAGCAGTACTTC
>TRBD1|few|TRBJ1-5|TRBV5-1
CASSAGQLESNQPQHF
TGCGCCAGCAGCGCGGGACAGCTGGAGAGCAATCAGCCCCAGCATTTT
>NA|NA|TRBJ2-4|TRBV20-1
CSASRPAGVEGSKNIQYF
TGCAGTGCTAGTCGGCCAGCGGGTGTCGAAGGGTCCAAAAACATTCAGTACTTC
>NA|few|TRBJ2-7|TRBV20-1
CSASTGNEQYF
TGCAGTGCTTCAACAGGAAACGAGCAGTACTTC
>NA|NA|TRBJ1-2|TRBV6-2/TRBV6-3
CASSSAGLIPYGYTF
TGTGCCAGCAGTTCGGCAGGCCTTATACCGTATGGCTACACCTTC
>NA|few|TRBJ1-4|TRBV4-1
CASSRWPAATNEKLFF
TGCGCCAGCAGCCGTTGGCCGGCCGCAACTAATGAAAAACTGTTTTTT
>NA|NA|TRBJ2-3|TRBV5-4
CASSLNMATDTQYF
TGTGCCAGCAGCTTGAATATGGCCACAGATACGCAGTATTTT
>NA|NA|TRBJ2-7|TRBV20-1
CSASAGPYEQYF
TGCAGTGCTAGCGCCGGACCCTACGAGCAGTACTTC
>TRBD1|NA|TRBJ1-6|TRBV2
CASSVARQGLSPLHF
TGTGCCAGCAGTGTTGCTAGACAGGGGTTGTCACCCCTCCACTTT